This T cell receptor (beta chain) was profiled in a study of T-cell reconstitution after alpha-beta-depleted transplantation in children. To note about this clonotype: Its matching antigen is unknown.

General observations from the study: The study traced high day-60 TCRbeta diversity in some patients to surviving recipient T cells and thymic progenitors. Expanded graft clones, several hundred of them, were reportedly the source of alpha-beta T cells about two months after transplant. A year had passed since transplant, and T-cell counts and diversity by then came mostly from newly produced T cells.

Molecular barcoding with unique molecular identifiers was used for the TCRbeta library. TCRdb fed the PCR reads into MiXCR, producing one record per CDR3 protein. The table records about 600,000 distinct CDR3 sequences, 10% to 15% of them present only once. The ends were cut back, 5 bases at V and 1 base at J, with 15 bases in the middle. Germline V gene data show CDR1 as SGHTA and CDR2 as FQGNSA. This CDR3 is 17 amino acids long. The chain is built from TRBV7-2 and TRBJ2-6; tentative D call: TRBD1 (6 bases). The source material was PBMCs, mostly from graft donor cells, sampled 360 days after TCRalphabeta/CD19-depleted stem cell transplant. This clonotype originated in a male patient aged 10-17 years who had a stem cell transplant for acute myeloid leukemia, so the T cells may come from the graft donor. CDR3 residues: CASSIRLGGSGANVLTF. DNA for the CDR3: TGTGCCAGCAGCATTCGCCTAGGGGGTTCTGGGGCCAACGTCCTGACTTTC. Complete variable domain (other parts from reference TRBV7-2 and TRBJ2-6): GAGVSQSPSNKVTEKGKDVELRCDPISGHTALYWYRQSLGQGLEFLIYFQGNSAPDKSGLPSDRFSAERTGGSVSTLTIQRTQQEDSAVYLCASSIRLGGSGANVLTFGAGSRLTVL.